This TCR beta chain was recorded in a study of sequential checkpoint blockade in melanoma. Study-level background: After nivolumab or ipilimumab alone, about two dozen patients had week-13 rebiopsies.

Measured with immunoSEQ multiplex PCR; TCRdb has only the in-frame clones, and not every one. The data show about 12,000 clones, with roughly 25% seen just once and roughly a fifth held by the top ten. J gave up 4 bases and V 0 bases, and 6 bases lay outside the gene matches. This CDR3 is built from 15 residues. The V gene's germline CDR1 is SGHRS and CDR2 YFSETQ. Noted treatment: randomized to nivolumab then ipilimumab (arm A) or the reverse (arm B). None of the patients previously received DNA-damaging chemotherapy. The sample here was tumor tissue (inferred from file names), taken from a patient given nivolumab and ipilimumab in sequence. The chain is built from TRBV5-1 and TRBJ1-2, with TRBD1 matching 7 bases. The receptor's source is a human donor with melanoma. CDR3 amino acids: CASSLAAAGGYGYTF. The CDR3 DNA is TGCGCCAGCAGCTTGGCCGCGGCAGGGGGCTATGGCTACACCTTC.